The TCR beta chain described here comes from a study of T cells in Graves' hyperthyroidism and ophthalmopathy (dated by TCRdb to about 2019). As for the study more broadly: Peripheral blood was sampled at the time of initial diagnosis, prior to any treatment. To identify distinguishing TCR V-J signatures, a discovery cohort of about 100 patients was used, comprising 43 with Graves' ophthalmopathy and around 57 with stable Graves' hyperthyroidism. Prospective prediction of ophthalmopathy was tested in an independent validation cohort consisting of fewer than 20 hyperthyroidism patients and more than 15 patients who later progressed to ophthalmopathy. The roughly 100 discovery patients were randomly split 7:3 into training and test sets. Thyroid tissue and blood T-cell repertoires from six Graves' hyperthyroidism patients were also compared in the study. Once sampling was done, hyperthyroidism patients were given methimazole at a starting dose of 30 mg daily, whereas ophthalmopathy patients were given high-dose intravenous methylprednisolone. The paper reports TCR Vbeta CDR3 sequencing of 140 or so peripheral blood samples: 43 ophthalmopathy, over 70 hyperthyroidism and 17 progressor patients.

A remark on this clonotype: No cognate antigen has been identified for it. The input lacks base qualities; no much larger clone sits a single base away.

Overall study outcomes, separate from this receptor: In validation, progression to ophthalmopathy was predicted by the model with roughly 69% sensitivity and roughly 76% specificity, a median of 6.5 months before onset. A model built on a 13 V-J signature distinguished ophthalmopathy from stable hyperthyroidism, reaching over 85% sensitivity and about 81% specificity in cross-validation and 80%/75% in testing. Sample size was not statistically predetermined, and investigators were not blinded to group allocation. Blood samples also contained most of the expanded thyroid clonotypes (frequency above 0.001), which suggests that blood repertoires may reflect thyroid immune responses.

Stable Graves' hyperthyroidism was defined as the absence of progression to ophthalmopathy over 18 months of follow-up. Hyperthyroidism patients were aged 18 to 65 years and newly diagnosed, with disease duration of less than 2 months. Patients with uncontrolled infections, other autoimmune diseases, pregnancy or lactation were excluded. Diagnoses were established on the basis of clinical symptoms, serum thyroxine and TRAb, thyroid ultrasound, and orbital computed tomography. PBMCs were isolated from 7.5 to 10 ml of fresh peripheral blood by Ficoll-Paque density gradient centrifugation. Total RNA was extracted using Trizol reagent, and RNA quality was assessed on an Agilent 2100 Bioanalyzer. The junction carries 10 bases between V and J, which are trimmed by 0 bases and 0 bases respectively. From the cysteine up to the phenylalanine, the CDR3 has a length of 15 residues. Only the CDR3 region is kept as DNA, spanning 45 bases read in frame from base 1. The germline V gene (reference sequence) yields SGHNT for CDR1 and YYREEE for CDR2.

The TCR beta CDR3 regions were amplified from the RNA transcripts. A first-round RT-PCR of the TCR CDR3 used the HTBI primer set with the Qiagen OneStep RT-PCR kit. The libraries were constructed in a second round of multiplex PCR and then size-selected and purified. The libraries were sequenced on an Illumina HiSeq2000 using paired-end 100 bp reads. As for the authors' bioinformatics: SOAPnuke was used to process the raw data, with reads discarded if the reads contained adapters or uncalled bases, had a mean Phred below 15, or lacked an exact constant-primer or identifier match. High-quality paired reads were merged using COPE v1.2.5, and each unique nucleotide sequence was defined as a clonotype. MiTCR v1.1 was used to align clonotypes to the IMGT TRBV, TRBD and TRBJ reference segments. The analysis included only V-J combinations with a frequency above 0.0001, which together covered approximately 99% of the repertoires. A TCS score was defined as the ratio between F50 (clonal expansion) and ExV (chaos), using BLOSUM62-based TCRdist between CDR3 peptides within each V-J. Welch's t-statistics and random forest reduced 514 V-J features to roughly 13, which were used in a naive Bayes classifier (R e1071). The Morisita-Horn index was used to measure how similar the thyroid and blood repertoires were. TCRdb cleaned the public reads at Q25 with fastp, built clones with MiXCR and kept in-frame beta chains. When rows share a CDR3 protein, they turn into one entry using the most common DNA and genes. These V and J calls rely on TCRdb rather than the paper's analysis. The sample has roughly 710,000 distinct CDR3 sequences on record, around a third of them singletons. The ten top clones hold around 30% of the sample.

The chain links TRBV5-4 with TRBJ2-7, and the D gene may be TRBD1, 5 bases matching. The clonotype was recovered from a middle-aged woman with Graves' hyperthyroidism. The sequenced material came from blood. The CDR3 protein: CASSLGPQDSYEQYF. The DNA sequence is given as TGTGCCAGCAGCTTGGGGCCACAGGACTCCTACGAGCAGTACTTC.